This T cell receptor beta chain comes out of a study of T cell responses to AZD1222 COVID-19 vaccine. Findings and caveats of the study: A mostly white British donor set with more females was recruited, and clonal diversity was possibly underestimated. Researchers took repertoire samples only after the peak T cell response had come.

Of note for this clone: As yet, its antigen is unknown.

Clones were read by immunoSEQ multiplex PCR, and TCRdb kept only the in-frame ones, dropping some. This table holds 63,000 or so clones, 85% found once. V was shortened by 0 bases and J by 2 bases, with 12 bases between the two germline ends. In germline, CDR1 is MNHEY, CDR2 SVGEGT. The length of the CDR3 is 16 residues. The sample in question was peripheral blood, obtained on day 0 of AZD1222 vaccination. The chain has TRBV6-2 or TRBV6-3 and TRBJ2-3; D is uncertain. This receptor was obtained from an adult in good health. The CDR3 reads CASSYSSYSFTDTQYF. The DNA for the CDR3 is TGTGCCAGCAGTTACTCGAGTTACAGCTTCACAGATACGCAGTATTTT.